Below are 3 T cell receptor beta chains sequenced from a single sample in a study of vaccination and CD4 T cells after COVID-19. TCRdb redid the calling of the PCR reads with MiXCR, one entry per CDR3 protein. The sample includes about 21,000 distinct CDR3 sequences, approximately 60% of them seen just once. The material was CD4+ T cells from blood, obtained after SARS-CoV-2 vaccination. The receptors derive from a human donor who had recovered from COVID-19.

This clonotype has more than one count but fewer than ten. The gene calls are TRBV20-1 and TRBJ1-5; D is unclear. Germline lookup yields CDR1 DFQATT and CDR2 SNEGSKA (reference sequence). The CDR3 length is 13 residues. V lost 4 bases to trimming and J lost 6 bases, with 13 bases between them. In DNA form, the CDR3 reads TGCAGTGCTATTATAGGTGAGGCTCAGCCCCAGCATTTT. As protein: CSAIIGEAQPQHF.

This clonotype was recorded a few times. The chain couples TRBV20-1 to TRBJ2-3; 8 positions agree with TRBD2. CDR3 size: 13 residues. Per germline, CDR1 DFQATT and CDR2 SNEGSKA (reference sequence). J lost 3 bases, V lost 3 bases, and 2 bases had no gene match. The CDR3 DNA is TGCAGTGCTAGGAAGCGGGAGACAGATACGCAGTATTTT. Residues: CSARKRETDTQYF.

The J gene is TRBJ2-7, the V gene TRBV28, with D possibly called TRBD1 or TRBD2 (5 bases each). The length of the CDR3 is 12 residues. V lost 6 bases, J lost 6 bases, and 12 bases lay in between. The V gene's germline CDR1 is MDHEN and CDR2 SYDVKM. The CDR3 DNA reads TGTGCCAGCAGCATAATGAGGGGCGAGCAGTACTTC. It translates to CASSIMRGEQYF.